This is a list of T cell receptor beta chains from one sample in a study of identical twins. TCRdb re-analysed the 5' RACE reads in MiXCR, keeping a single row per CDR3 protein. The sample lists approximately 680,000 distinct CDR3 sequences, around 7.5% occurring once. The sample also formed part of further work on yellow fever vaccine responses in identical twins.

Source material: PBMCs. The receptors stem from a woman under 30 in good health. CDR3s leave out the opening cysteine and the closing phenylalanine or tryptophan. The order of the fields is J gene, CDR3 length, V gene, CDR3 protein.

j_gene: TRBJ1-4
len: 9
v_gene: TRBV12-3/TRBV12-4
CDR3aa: ASSFGEKLF

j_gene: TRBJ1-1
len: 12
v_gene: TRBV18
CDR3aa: ASSAQGVNTEAF

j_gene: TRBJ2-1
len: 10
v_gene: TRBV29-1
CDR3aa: SVEQGINEQF

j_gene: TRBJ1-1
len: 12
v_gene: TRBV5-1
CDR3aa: ASSFTGGTTEAF

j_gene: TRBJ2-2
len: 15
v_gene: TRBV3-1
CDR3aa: ASSQDYGTGPTGELF

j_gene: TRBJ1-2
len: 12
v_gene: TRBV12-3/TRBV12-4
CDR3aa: ASSSTGANYGYT

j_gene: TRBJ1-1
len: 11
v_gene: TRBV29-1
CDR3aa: SVPGRVNTEAF

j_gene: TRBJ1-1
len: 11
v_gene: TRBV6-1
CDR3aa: ASNDRLNTEAF

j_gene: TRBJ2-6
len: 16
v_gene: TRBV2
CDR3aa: TRCENRGLRSGANVLT

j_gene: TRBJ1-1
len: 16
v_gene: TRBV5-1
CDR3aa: ASSLVGAGVILDTEAF

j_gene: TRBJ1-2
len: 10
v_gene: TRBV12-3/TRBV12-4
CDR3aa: ASSFQGFGYT

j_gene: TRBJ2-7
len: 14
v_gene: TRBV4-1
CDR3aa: ASSQDYGRATYEQY

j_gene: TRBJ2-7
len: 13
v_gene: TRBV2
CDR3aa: ASGGQRGRIYEQY

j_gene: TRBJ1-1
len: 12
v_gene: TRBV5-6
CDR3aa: ASSLGTYRGEAF

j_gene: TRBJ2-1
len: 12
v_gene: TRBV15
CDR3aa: ATGPDRGGNEQF

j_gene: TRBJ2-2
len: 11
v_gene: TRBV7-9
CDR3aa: ASSATFFGELF

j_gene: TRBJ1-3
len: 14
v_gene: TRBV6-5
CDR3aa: ASSYFSGTGISTIY

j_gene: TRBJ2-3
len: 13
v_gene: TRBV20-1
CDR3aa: SAVSTSGSTDTQY

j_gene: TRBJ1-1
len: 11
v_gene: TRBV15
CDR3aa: ATKAGVNTEAF

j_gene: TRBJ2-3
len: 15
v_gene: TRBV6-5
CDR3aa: ASSYIRGGSEADTQY

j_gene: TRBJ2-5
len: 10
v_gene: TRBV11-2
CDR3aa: ASSSGSSARY

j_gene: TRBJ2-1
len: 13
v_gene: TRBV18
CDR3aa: ASSPSYLPYNEQF

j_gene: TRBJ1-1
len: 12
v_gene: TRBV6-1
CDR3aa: ASSERGVNTEAF

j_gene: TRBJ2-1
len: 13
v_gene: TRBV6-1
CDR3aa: ASAGDTPSYNEQF

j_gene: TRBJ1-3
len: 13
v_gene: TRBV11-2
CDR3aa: ASSLVGGPGNTIY

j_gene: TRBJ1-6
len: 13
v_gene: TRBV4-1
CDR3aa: ASSPGIWLHSPLH

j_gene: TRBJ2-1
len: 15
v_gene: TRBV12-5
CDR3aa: ASGLDVDRTQGNEQF

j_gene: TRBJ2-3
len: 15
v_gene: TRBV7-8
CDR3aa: ASSHHRLAGATDTQY

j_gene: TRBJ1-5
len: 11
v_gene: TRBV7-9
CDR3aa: ASSRDFDQPQH

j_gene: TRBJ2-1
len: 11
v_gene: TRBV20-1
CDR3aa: SAGERERGEQF

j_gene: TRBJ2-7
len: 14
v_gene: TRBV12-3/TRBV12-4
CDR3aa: ASTHGDPQYSYEQY

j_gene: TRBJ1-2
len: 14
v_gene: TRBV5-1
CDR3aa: ASSLGTGGRDYGYT

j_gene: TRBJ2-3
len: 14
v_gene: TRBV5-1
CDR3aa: ASSLGAPSGGGTQY

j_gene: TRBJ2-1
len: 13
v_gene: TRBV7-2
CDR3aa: ASSLVGGGYNEQF

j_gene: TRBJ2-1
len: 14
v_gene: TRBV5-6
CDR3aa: ASSLRGYGGRNEQF

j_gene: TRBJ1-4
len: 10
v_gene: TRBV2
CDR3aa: ASRGIEEKLF

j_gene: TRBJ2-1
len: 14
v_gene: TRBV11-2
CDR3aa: ASSLLASGSYNEQF

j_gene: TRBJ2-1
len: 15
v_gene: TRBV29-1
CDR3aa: SVGSGQGKSSYNEQF

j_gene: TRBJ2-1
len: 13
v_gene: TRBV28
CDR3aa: ASRTQLTGSGEQF

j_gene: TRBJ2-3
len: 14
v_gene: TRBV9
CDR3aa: ASGPFDTGSTDTQY

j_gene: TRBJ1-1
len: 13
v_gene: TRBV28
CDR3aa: ASSSPDGGITEAF

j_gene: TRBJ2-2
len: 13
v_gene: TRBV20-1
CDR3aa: SASWAGVPAGELF

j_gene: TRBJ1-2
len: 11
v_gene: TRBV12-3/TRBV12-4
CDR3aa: AITVGAYNGYT

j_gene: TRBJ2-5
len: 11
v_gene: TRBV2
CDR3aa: ASSVDWKETQY

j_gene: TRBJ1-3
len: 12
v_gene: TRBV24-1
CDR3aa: ATTLSGAGNTIY

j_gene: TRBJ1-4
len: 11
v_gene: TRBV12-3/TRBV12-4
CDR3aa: ASSLRRGEKLF

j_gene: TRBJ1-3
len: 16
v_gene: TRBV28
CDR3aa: ASSLRGPRSYSGNTIY

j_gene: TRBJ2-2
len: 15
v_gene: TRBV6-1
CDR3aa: ASSVRGQGAGTGELF

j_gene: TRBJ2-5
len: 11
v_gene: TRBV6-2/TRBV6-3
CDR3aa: ASSPGTSGPPY

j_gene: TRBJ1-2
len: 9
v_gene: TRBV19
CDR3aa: AIRGYYGYT

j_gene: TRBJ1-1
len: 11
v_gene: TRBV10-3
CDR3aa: AITGDRGTEAF

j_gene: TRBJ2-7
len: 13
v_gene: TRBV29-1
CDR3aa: SVVSSGQGASEQY

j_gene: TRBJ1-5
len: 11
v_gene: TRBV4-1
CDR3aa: ASSSEEDQPQH

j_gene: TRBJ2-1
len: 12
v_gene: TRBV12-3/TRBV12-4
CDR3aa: ASSYRTGNNEQF

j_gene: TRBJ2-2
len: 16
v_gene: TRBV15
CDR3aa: ATSRARPWRGDTGELF

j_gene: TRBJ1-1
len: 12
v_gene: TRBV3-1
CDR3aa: ASSQGQGRTEAF

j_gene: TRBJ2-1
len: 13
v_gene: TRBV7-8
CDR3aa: ASSFRDYRSNEQF